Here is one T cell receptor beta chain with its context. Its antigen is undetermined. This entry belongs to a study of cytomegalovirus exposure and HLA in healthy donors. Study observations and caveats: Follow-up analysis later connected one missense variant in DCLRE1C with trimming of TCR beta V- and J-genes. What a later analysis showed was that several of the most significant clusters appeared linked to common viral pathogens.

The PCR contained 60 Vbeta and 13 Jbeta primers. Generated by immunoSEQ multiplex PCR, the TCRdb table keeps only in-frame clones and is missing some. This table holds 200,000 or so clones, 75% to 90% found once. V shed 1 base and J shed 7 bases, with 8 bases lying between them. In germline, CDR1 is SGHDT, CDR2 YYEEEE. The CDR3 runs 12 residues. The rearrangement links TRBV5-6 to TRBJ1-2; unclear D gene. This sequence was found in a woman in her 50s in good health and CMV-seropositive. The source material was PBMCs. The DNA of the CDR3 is TGTGCCAGCAGCTTGTCCCTCGGTGGCTACACCTTC. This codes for CASSLSLGGYTF.